This entry is about one T cell receptor beta chain. This record comes from a study of PD-L1 blockade in urothelial cancer. The germline gives CDR1 SGHRS, CDR2 YFSETQ. With 4 bases clipped from V and 7 bases from J, the junction kept 13 bases outside the gene matches. The CDR3 is 17 amino acids. Clones were read by immunoSEQ multiplex PCR, and TCRdb kept only the in-frame ones, dropping some. The data contain about 45,000 clones, approximately 88% of them singletons. The chain has TRBV5-1 and TRBJ2-1, with 11 bases identical to TRBD2. This sequence was found in a man older than 75 with urothelial cancer. Sequencing used PBMCs, obtained around atezolizumab (anti-PD-L1) treatment. The chain's CDR3 is CASSPVGASGRINEQFF. The CDR3 DNA follows: TGCGCCAGCAGCCCCGTGGGGGCTAGCGGGAGGATAAATGAGCAGTTCTTC.